The clone carrying this T cell receptor beta chain showed up many times. Its antigen remains unidentified. Possible read error: a much larger clone is one base away. These data belong to a study of blood T cells in healthy people across ages. Study at large: The capture of about one barcoded beta molecule per two T cells was achieved by template switching.

Regarding the study as a whole: Among long-lived donors, naive CD4+ cells were more numerous and diversity higher than in aged donors. Estimates based on one million T cells were treated as lower bounds. The unsorted PBMCs prevented any conclusive comparison of naive versus antigen-experienced cells.

The trim removed 5 bases at V and 7 bases at J, leaving 11 bases unmatched. Germline assignment: CDR1 SGHTA and CDR2 FQGNSA. The CDR3 length is 15 residues. The use of a sample-barcoded 5' primer and a J-beta primer mix characterized a second PCR of roughly 6 to 11 cycles. TCRdb passed the 5' RACE reads through MiXCR, listing each CDR3 protein once. This sample has approximately 1.5 million distinct CDR3 sequences, with approximately 42% found just once. The receptor was derived from a woman between 18 and 29 years old in good health. V usage is TRBV7-2 and J usage is TRBJ2-7; 10 nucleotides match TRBD2. The sequencing input was blood. The DNA of the CDR3 is TGTGCCAGCAGCCCCCTAGCGGGAGCCTACAATGAGCAGTACTTC. This gives the protein CASSPLAGAYNEQYF.